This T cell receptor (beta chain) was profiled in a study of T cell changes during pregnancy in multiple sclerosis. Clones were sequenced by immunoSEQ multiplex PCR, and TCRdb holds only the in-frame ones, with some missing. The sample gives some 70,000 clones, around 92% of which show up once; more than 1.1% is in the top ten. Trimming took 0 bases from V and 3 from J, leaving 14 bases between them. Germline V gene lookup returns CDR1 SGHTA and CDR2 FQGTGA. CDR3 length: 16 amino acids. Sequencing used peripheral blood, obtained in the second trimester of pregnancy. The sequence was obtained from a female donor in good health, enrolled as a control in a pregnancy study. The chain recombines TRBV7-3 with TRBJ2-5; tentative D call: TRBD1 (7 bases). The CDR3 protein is CASSLTSGRGEETQYF. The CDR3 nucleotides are TGTGCCAGCAGCTTAACGTCCGGCAGGGGGGAAGAGACCCAGTACTTC.